Detailed here is one T cell receptor (beta chain). What it recognizes is unknown. Then a second PCR, running roughly 7 to 11 cycles, was carried out with a sample-barcoded 5' primer and a J-beta primer mix. TCRdb independently ran MiXCR on the 5' RACE reads; one entry per CDR3 protein. Among about 650,000 distinct CDR3 sequences listed, roughly half were seen once. The data originate from a study of blood T cells in healthy people across ages. Turning to the study itself: Per every two T cells, about one barcoded beta molecule was captured by template switching. Whole-study findings and limits: Because sorting was not performed, PBMCs prevented conclusive naive versus antigen-experienced comparison.

The authors extracted at least 5 micrograms of total RNA per sample. Material for sequencing was blood. This receptor was obtained from a woman of 80 years or more in good health.

CDR3 sequence: CASIGGPSYEQYF. The CDR3 DNA reads TGTGCCAGCATCGGGGGGCCGTCCTACGAGCAGTACTTC. This sequence joins TRBV3-1 and TRBJ2-7; possibly TRBD2 for D (7 bases). CDR1 and CDR2 (germline): LGHDT, YNNKEL (reference sequence). The CDR3 runs 13 residues. Trimming removed 7 bases at V and 1 base at J, with 11 bases between.